This T cell receptor (beta chain) was retrieved from a study of blood T cell repertoires in COVID-19. Study overall: The origin of the acute and convalescent COVID-19 samples was the United States, Italy and Spain. PBMCs, B-cell-depleted T cells, or T cells were the source of the cDNA or gDNA that made up the material.

Germline CDR1 is SGHDN and CDR2 is FVKESK. This CDR3 comprises 12 residues. The V and J ends lost 3 bases and 9 bases respectively, with 11 bases between them. Enrolled through a virtual design, the participants were between about 18 and 100 years of age and came from 24 US areas. Authors' analysis steps: Counts of nucleated cells, estimated from reference gene primer amplification, were obtained. Clones were sequenced by immunoSEQ multiplex PCR, and TCRdb holds only the in-frame ones, with some missing. V and J calls and clone size are given by that table; D and trimming were obtained from the DNA. The sample lists approximately 210,000 clones, about 85% occurring once.

Sequencing used PBMCs or T cells enriched from blood (not recorded which). V and J are TRBV14 and TRBJ1-1; no clear D gene. This receptor was taken from a woman in her 30s who had recovered from COVID-19. The CDR3, as DNA: TGTGCCAGCAGCCAGGTAGGCGGAAAAGCTTTCTTT. Amino acid sequence: CASSQVGGKAFF.